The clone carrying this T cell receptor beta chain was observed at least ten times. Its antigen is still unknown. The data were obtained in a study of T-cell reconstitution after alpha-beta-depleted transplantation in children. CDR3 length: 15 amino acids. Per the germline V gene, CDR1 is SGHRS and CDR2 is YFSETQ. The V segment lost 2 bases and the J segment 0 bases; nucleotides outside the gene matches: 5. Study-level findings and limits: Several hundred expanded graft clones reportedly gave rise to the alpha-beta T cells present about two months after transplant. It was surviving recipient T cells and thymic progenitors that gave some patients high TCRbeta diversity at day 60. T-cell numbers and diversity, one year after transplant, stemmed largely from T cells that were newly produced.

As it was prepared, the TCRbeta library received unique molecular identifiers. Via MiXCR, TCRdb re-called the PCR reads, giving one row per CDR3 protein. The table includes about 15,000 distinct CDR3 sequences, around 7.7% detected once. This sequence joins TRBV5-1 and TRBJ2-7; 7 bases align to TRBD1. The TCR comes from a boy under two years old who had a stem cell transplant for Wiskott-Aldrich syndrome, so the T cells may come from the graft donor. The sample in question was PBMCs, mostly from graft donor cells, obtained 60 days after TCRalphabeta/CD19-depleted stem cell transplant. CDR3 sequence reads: CASSLNRGLSYEQYF. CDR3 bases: TGCGCCAGCAGCTTAAACAGGGGCCTCTCCTACGAGCAGTACTTC.